This T cell receptor beta chain was sequenced for a study of blood T cells in healthy people across ages. Study context: The capture of about one barcoded beta molecule per two T cells was achieved by template switching.

Using a J-beta primer mix together with a sample-barcoded 5' primer, a second PCR was run for roughly 6 to 11 cycles. TCRdb ran MiXCR on the 5' RACE reads and lists one entry per CDR3 protein. The table lists 850,000 to 1,000,000 distinct CDR3 sequences, roughly 43% of them singletons, with 13% in the top ten. This clonotype was observed many times. A much larger clonotype is one base distant, so this may be a read error. Germline V gene sequence: CDR1 LGHNA, CDR2 YNFKEQ. The CDR3 is made up of 16 amino acids. Healthy Caucasian individuals from Russia aged roughly 6 to 90 served as donors. The sequenced material came from blood. This chain joins TRBV4-2 and TRBJ2-1; 10 nucleotides align to TRBD2. The last part of the DNA fits TRBJ2-7 better; the J call may be wrong. This sequence was found in a young man in good health. The CDR3 DNA reads TGTGCCAGCAGCCAAGATGGGACTAGCGCCTACAATGAGCAGTACTTC. Its protein is CASSQDGTSAYNEQYF.